The 7 T cell receptor beta chains below all came from one sample that was sequenced in a study of blood T cell repertoires in COVID-19. Sequencing used immunoSEQ multiplex PCR; TCRdb keeps in-frame clones, though not all of them. The sample lists approximately 150,000 clones, around nine tenths occurring once. Sequencing was carried out using peripheral blood. All receptors derive from a man aged 45 to 65 who had recovered from COVID-19.

The chain couples TRBV7-6 to TRBJ1-3; 7 nucleotides line up with TRBD1. CDR3 size: 14 residues. Germline V gene sequence: CDR1 SGHVS, CDR2 FNYEAQ. V was pared by 6 bases and J by 5 bases, with 7 bases of the junction left unmatched. CDR3 protein: CASSSTTGRNTIYF. The CDR3 coding sequence is TGTGCCAGCAGTTCGACGACAGGGAGAAACACCATATATTTT.

The gene calls are TRBV5-1 and TRBJ2-3; 8 bases match TRBD1. Looked up from germline, CDR1 is SGHRS and CDR2 is YFSETQ. With V trimmed by 4 bases and J by 3 bases, 7 bases remained unmatched. The CDR3 loop spans 15 amino acids. Here the CDR3 reads CASSKEGQGTDTQYF. The CDR3 DNA follows: TGCGCCAGCAGCAAAGAAGGACAGGGAACAGATACGCAGTATTTT. The full variable domain, with the rest looked up from reference TRBV5-1 and TRBJ2-3, is KAGVTQTPRYLIKTRGQQVTLSCSPISGHRSVSWYQQTPGQGLQFLFEYFSETQRNKGNFPGRFSGRQFSNSRSEMNVSTLELGDSALYLCASSKEGQGTDTQYFGPGTRLTVL.

The V gene is TRBV12-3 or TRBV12-4, the J gene TRBJ1-2; D uncertain. The CDR3 totals 12 residues. V was shortened by 10 bases and J by 7 bases, with 16 bases between the two germline ends. The DNA of the CDR3 is TGTGCCAACACGATCCGAGGACTTGGCTACACCTTC. Translating it yields CANTIRGLGYTF.

This sequence joins TRBV5-6 and TRBJ2-3, with D possibly matching TRBD2 (5 bases). Germline CDR1 and CDR2: SGHDT and YYEEEE. The CDR3 is 11 amino acids. V shed 6 bases and J shed 5 bases, with 7 bases lying between them. Written as DNA, the CDR3 is TGTGCCAGCAACCGGGGAGATACGCAGTATTTT. Its translation is CASNRGDTQYF.

The chain links TRBV4-3 to TRBJ2-2, with unresolved D. The V end was cut by 2 bases, the J end by 6 bases, with 7 bases between. The germline V gene has CDR1 LGHNA and CDR2 YSLEER. There are 13 residues in the CDR3. CDR3 amino acids: CASSQWPPGELFF. DNA for the CDR3: TGCGCCAGCAGCCAATGGCCTCCCGGGGAGCTGTTTTTT.

CDR3 sequence (DNA): TGTGCCAGCAGGGAGGGAGGCCACGAGCAGTACTTC. It specifies CASREGGHEQYF. The V and J genes are TRBV6-5 and TRBJ2-7; maybe TRBD2 (6 bases). The V end lost 6 bases, the J end lost 5 bases, and 11 bases lay between the germline ends. Per germline, CDR1 MNHEY and CDR2 SVGAGI. The CDR3 runs to 12 residues.

The chain couples TRBV7-9 to TRBJ2-5; 10 nucleotides line up with TRBD2. This CDR3 comprises 17 residues. Germline V CDR1 and CDR2: SEHNR, FQNEAQ (reference sequence). Losses at the gene ends were 5 bases for V and 4 bases for J; bases not matched to a gene: 13. DNA of the CDR3: TGTGCCAGCAGCCGGACTAGCGGAGCCCCCCTTGGAGAGACCCAGTACTTC. It translates to CASSRTSGAPLGETQYF. The complete variable domain, with remaining parts taken from reference TRBV7-9 and TRBJ2-5, reads DTGVSQNPRHKITKRGQNVTFRCDPISEHNRLYWYRQTLGQGPEFLTYFQNEAQLEKSRLLSDRFSAERPKGSFSTLEIQRTEQGDSAMYLCASSRTSGAPLGETQYFGPGTRLLVL.